The T cell receptor (beta chain) under discussion was sequenced for a study of blood T cells in healthy people across ages. CDR1 SGHRS and CDR2 YFSETQ come from the germline V gene. This CDR3 is built from 13 residues. Trimming removed 2 bases at V and 3 bases at J, with 8 bases between. A J-beta primer mix and a sample-barcoded 5' primer were used in a second PCR of roughly 6 to 11 cycles. Each single sample gave us at least 3 million CDR3-containing paired-end reads. MiXCR, run by TCRdb on the 5' RACE reads, gives a single entry per CDR3 protein. This table holds 1.5 million to 2 million distinct CDR3 sequences, about 30% found once. This clonotype was observed at least ten times.

The sample consisted of blood. This clonotype was sampled from a woman aged 25 to 45 in good health. V and J are TRBV5-1 and TRBJ1-2; D not resolved. CDR3 amino acids: CASSFDGDYGYTF. CDR3 nucleotide sequence: TGCGCCAGCAGCTTTGACGGAGACTATGGCTACACCTTC.